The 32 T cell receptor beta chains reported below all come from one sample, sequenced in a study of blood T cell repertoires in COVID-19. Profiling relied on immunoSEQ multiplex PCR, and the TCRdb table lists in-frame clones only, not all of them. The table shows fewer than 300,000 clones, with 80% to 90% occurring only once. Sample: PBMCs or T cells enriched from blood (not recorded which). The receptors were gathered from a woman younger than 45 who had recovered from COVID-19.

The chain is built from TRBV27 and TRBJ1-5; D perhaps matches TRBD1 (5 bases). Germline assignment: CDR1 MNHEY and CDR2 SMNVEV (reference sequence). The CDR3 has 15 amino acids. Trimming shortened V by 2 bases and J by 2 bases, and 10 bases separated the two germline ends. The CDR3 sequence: CASSLDRLGNQPQHF. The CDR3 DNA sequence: TGTGCCAGCAGTTTAGACAGACTCGGCAATCAGCCCCAGCATTTT.

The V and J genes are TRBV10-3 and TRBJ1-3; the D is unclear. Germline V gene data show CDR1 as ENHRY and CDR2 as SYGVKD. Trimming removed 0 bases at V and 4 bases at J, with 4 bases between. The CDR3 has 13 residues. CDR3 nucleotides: TGTGCCATCAGTGAGTCGGAGGGAAACACCATATATTTT. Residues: CAISESEGNTIYF.

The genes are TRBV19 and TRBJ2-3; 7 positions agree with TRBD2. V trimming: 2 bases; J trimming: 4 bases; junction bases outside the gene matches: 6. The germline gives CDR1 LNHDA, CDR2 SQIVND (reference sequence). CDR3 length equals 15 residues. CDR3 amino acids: CASSIWGREADTQYF. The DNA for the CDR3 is TGTGCCAGTAGTATATGGGGGAGGGAAGCAGATACGCAGTATTTT.

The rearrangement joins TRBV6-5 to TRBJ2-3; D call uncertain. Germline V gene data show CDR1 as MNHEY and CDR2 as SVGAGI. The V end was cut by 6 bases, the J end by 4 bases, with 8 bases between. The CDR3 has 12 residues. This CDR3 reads CASRLQADTQYF. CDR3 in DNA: TGTGCCAGCAGACTACAAGCAGATACGCAGTATTTT.

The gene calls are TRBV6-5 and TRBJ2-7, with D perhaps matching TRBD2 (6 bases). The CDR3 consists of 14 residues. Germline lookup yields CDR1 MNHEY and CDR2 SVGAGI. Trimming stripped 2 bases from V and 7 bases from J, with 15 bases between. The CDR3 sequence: CASSYLRGGREQYF. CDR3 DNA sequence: TGTGCCAGCAGTTACCTTCGAGGAGGGCGGGAGCAGTACTTC.

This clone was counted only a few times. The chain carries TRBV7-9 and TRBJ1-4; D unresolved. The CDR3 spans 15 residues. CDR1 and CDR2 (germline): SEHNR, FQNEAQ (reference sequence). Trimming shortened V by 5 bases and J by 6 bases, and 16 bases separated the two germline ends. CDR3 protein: CASSPTAYEDEKLFF. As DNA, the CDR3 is TGTGCCAGCAGCCCGACCGCATACGAGGATGAAAAACTGTTTTTT.

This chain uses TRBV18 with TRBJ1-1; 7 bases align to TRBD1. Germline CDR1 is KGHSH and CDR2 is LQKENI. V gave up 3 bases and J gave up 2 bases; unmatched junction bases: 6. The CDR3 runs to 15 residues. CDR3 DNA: TGTGCCAGCTCACCCCTCCCAGGGGGAAACACTGAAGCTTTCTTT. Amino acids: CASSPLPGGNTEAFF. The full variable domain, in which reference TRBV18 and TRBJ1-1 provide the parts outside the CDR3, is NAGVMQNPRHLVRRRGQEARLRCSPMKGHSHVYWYRQLPEEGLKFMVYLQKENIIDESGMPKERFSAEFPKEGPSILRIQQVVRGDSAAYFCASSPLPGGNTEAFFGQGTRLTVV.

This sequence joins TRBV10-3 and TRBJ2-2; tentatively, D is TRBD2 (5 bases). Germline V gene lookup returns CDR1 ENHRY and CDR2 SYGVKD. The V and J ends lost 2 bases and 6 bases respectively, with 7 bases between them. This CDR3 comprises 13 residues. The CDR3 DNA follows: TGTGCCATCAGTGAGAGGGAGTCCGGGGAGCTGTTTTTT. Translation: CAISERESGELFF.

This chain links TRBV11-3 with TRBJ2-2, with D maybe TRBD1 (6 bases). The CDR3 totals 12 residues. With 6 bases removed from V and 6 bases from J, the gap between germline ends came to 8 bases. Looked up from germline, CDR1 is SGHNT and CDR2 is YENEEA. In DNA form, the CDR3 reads TGTGCCAGCAGAGGGGGATCCGGGGAGCTGTTTTTT. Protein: CASRGGSGELFF.

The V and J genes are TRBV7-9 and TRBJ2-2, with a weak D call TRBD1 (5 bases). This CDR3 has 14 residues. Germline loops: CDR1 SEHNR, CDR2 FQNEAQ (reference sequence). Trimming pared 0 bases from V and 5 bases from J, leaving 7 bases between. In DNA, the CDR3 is TGTGCCAGCAGCTTAGCGGGGCCGACCGGGGAGCTGTTTTTT. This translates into CASSLAGPTGELFF.

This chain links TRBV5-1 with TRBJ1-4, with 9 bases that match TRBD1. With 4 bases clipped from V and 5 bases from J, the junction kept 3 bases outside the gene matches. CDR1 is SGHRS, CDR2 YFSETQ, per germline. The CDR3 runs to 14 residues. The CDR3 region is CASSVGTGNEKLFF. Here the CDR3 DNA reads TGCGCCAGCAGCGTCGGGACAGGGAATGAAAAACTGTTTTTT. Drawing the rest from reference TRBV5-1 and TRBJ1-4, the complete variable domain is KAGVTQTPRYLIKTRGQQVTLSCSPISGHRSVSWYQQTPGQGLQFLFEYFSETQRNKGNFPGRFSGRQFSNSRSEMNVSTLELGDSALYLCASSVGTGNEKLFFGSGTQLSVL.

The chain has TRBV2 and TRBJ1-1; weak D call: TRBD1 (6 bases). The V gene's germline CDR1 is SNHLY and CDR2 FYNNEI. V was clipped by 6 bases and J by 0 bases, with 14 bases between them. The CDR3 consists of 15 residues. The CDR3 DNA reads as TGTGCCAGCAGAGGGGAACAGGGCATGAACACTGAAGCTTTCTTT. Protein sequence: CASRGEQGMNTEAFF.

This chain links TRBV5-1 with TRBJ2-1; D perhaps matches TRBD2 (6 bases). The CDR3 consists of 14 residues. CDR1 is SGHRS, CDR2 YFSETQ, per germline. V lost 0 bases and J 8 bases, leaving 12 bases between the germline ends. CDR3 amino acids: CASSLAGGVDEQFF. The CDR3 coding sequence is TGCGCCAGCAGCTTGGCCGGAGGGGTAGATGAGCAGTTCTTC. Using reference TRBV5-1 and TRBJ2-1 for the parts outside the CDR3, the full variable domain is KAGVTQTPRYLIKTRGQQVTLSCSPISGHRSVSWYQQTPGQGLQFLFEYFSETQRNKGNFPGRFSGRQFSNSRSEMNVSTLELGDSALYLCASSLAGGVDEQFFGPGTRLTVL.

This chain's CDR3 is CASSQGGGGTNYGYTF. As DNA, the CDR3 is TGCGCCAGCAGCCAAGGAGGGGGGGGGACTAACTATGGCTACACCTTC. This chain links TRBV4-1 with TRBJ1-2; a possible D gene is TRBD1 (6 bases). CDR1 and CDR2 from the germline V gene are MGHRA and YSYEKL. V lost 1 base, J lost 0 bases, and 12 bases lay in between. This CDR3 contains 16 residues.

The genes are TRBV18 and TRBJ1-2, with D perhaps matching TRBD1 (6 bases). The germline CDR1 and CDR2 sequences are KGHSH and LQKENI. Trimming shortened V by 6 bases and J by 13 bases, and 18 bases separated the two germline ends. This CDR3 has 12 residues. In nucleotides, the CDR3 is TGTGCCAGCTCCGCAGGAAGGCAGGGGTTCACCTTC. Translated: CASSAGRQGFTF.

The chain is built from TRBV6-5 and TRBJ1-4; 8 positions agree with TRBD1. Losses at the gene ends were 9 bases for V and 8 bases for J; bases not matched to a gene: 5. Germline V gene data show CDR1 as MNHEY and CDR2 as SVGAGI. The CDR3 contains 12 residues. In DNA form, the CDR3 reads TGTGCCAGTAACAGGGGGAGGGAAAAACTGTTTTTT. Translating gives CASNRGREKLFF.

CDR3 DNA sequence: TGTGCCAGCAGCAGGGACTGGCCTTTAGGCTACACCTTC. Translated: CASSRDWPLGYTF. The rearrangement joins TRBV5-4 to TRBJ1-2, with D tentatively TRBD1 (5 bases). The CDR3 extends over 13 amino acids. Germline-derived CDR1 and CDR2 are SGHNT and YYREEE (reference sequence). Trimming stripped 4 bases from V and 8 bases from J, with 15 bases between.

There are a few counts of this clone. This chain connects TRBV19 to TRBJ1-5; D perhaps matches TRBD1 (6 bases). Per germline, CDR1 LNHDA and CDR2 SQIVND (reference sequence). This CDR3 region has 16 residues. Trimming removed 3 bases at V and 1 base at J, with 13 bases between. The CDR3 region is CASSIRPQGSNQPQHF. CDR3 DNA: TGTGCCAGTAGTATTCGGCCACAGGGAAGCAATCAGCCCCAGCATTTT.

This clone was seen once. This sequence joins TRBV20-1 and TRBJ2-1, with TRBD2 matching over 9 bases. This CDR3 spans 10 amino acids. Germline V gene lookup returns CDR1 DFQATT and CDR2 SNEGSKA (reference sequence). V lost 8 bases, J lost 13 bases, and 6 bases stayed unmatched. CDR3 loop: CSFSGSAQFF. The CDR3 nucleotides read TGCAGTTTTAGCGGGAGCGCCCAGTTCTTC.

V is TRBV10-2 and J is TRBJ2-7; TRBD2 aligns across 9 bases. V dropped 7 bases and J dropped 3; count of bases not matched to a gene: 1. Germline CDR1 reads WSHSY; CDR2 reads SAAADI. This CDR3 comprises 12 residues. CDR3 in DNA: TGCGCCAGCACGACTAGCGGCTACGAGCAGTACTTC. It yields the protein CASTTSGYEQYF.

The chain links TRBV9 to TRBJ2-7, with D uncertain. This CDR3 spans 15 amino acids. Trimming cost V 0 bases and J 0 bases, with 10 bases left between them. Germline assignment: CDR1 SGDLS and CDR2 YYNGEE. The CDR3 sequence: CASSVEPFSSYEQYF. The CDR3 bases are TGTGCCAGCAGCGTAGAACCGTTTAGCTCCTACGAGCAGTACTTC.

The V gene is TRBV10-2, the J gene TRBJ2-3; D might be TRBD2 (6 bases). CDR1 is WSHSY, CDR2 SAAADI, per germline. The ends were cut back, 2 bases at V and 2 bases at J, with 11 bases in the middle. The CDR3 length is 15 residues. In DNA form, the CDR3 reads TGCGCCAGCAGTGAGGTCGGGGGTAACACAGATACGCAGTATTTT. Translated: CASSEVGGNTDTQYF.

The CDR3 loop reads CASSLGGTGETEAFF. As DNA, the CDR3 is TGTGCCAGCAGCTTAGGGGGGACAGGGGAAACTGAAGCTTTCTTT. This chain connects TRBV7-9 to TRBJ1-1, with 10 bases aligning to TRBD1. CDR3 length: 15 amino acids. Germline-derived CDR1 and CDR2 are SEHNR and FQNEAQ (reference sequence). Trimming cost V 1 base and J 5 bases; bases outside gene matches: 4.

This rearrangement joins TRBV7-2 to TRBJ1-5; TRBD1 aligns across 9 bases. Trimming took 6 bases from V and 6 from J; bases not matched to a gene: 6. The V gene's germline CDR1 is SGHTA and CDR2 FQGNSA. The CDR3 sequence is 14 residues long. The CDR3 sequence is CASSYRQGGQPQHF. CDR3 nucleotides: TGTGCCAGCAGTTATAGACAGGGGGGTCAGCCCCAGCATTTT.

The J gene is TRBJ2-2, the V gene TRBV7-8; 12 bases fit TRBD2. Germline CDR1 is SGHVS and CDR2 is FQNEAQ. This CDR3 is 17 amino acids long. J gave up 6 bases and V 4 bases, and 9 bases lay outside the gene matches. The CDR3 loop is CASSSGLAGLRSGELFF. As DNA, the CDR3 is TGTGCCAGCAGCTCGGGACTAGCGGGTCTTCGTTCCGGGGAGCTGTTTTTT.

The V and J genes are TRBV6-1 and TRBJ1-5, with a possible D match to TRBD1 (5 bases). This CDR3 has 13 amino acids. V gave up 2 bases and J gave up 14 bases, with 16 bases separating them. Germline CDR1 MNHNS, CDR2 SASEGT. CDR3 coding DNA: TGTGCCAGCAGTGAACAGGATGGGGGGAATGAGCATTTT. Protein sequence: CASSEQDGGNEHF.

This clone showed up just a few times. CDR3 nucleotides: TGTGCCAGTAGTCGCGGGGGTGGCACTGAAGCTTTCTTT. This codes for CASSRGGGTEAFF. The chain recombines TRBV19 with TRBJ1-1, with D possibly being TRBD1 (5 bases). Trimming removed 5 bases at V and 4 bases at J, with 11 bases between. The length of the CDR3 is 13 residues. Germline assignment: CDR1 LNHDA and CDR2 SQIVND (reference sequence).

The CDR3 DNA follows: TGTGCCAGCAGCCGTAGGAGGGGGCATTTTGGCGGCTACACCTTC. Protein sequence: CASSRRRGHFGGYTF. The chain employs TRBV28 and TRBJ1-2; 7 nucleotides line up with TRBD1. Germline CDR1 and CDR2: MDHEN and SYDVKM. Trimming removed 6 bases from V and 8 bases from J; junction bases left unmatched: 15. The CDR3 is 15 amino acids.

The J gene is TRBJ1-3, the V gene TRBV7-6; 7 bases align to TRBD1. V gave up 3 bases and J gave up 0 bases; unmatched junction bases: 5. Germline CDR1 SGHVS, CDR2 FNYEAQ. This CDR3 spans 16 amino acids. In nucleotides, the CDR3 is TGTGCCAGCAGCTTGGGACAGTTAAACTCTGGAAACACCATATATTTT. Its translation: CASSLGQLNSGNTIYF. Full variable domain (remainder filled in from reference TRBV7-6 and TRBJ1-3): GAGVSQSPRYKVTKRGQDVALRCDPISGHVSLYWYRQALGQGPEFLTYFNYEAQQDKSGLPNDRFSAERPEGSISTLTIQRTEQRDSAMYRCASSLGQLNSGNTIYFGEGSWLTVV.

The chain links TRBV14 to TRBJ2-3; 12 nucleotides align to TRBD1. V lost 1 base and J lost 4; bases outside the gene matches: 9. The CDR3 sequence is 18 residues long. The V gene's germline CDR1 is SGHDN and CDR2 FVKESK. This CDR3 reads CASSQGGGQGAIPDTQYF. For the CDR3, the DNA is TGTGCCAGCAGCCAAGGAGGGGGACAGGGGGCGATCCCAGATACGCAGTATTTT.

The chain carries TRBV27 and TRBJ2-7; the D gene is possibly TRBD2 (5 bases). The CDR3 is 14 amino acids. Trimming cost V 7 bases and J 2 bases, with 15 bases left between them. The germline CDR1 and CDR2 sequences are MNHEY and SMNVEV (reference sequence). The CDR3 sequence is CASTSRAGAYEQYF. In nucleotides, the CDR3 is TGTGCCAGCACTTCGCGGGCCGGGGCCTACGAGCAGTACTTC.

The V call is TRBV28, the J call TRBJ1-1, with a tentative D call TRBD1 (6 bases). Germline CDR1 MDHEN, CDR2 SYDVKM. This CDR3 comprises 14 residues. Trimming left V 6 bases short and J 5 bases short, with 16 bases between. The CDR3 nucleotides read TGTGCCAGCAGCCGGCGGGGGGCGGTGACTGAAGCTTTCTTT. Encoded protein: CASSRRGAVTEAFF.